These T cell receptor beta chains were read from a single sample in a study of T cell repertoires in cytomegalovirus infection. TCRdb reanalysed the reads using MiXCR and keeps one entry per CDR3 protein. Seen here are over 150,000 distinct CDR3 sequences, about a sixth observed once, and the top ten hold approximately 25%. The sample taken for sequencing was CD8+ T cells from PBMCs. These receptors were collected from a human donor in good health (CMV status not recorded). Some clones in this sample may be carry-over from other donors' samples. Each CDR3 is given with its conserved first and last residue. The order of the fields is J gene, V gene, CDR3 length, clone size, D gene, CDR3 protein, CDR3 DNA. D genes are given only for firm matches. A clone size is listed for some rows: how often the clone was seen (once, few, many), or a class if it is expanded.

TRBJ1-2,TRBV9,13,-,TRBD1,CASSAATTGDDTF,TGTGCCAGCAGCGCAGCTACGACAGGGGATGACACCTTC
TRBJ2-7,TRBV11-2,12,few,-,CASTGVSYEQYF,TGTGCCAGCACCGGGGTTTCCTACGAGCAGTACTTC
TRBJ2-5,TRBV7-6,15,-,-,CASSPRNRVLETQYF,TGTGCCAGCAGCCCCCGAAACAGGGTATTAGAGACCCAGTACTTC
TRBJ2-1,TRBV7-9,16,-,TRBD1,CASSPVWDREYNEQFF,TGTGCCAGCAGCCCTGTGTGGGACAGGGAGTACAATGAGCAGTTCTTC
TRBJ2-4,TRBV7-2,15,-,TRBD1,CASSPGTGGFYIQYF,TGTGCCAGCAGCCCCGGGACAGGGGGCTTTTACATTCAGTACTTC
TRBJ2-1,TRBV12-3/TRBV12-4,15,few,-,CASSRTGSSYNEQFF,TGTGCCAGCAGCCGAACAGGGAGCTCCTACAATGAGCAGTTCTTC
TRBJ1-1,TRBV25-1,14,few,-,CASSEYVGNTEAFF,TGTGCCAGCAGTGAATATGTGGGGAACACTGAAGCTTTCTTT
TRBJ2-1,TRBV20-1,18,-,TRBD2,CSARDGTSDHGVYNEQFF,TGCAGTGCTAGGGACGGGACTAGTGATCATGGCGTATACAATGAGCAGTTCTTC
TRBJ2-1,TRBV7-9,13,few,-,CASSPEIANEQFF,TGTGCCAGCAGCCCCGAAATAGCCAATGAGCAGTTCTTC
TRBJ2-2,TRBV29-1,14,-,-,CSVPRRGQAGELFF,TGCAGCGTCCCCAGGCGGGGACAAGCCGGGGAGCTGTTTTTT
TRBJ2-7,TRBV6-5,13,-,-,CASSSGTFYEQYF,TGTGCCAGCAGCTCCGGGACCTTCTACGAGCAGTACTTC
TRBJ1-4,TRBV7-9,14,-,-,CASSSTQGDEKLFF,TGTGCCAGCAGCTCTACACAGGGTGATGAAAAACTGTTTTTT
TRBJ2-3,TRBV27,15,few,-,CASSRRQDRTDTQYF,TGTGCCAGCAGCAGGCGACAGGATCGCACAGATACGCAGTATTTT
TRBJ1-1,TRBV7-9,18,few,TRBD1,CASSLGLTGGRSNTEAFF,TGTGCCAGCAGCTTAGGCCTGACAGGGGGTCGTTCGAACACTGAAGCTTTCTTT
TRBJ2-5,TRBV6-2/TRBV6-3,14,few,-,CASSTLTLQETQYF,TGTGCCAGCTCTACACTGACCCTCCAAGAGACCCAGTACTTC
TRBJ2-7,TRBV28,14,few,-,CASSLWGSSYEQYF,TGTGCCAGCAGTTTATGGGGGAGCTCCTACGAGCAGTACTTC
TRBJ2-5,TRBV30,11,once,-,CAWNGGETQYF,TGTGCCTGGAATGGGGGTGAGACCCAGTACTTC
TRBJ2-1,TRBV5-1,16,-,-,CASSLDTGTFYNEQFF,TGCGCCAGCAGCTTGGACACCGGGACTTTTTACAATGAGCAGTTCTTC
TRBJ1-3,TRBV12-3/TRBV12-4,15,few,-,CASIGGQPSGNTIYF,TGTGCCAGCATAGGTGGACAGCCCTCTGGAAACACCATATATTTT
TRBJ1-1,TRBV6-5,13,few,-,CASSYSKGNEAFF,TGTGCCAGCAGTTACTCTAAGGGTAATGAAGCTTTCTTT